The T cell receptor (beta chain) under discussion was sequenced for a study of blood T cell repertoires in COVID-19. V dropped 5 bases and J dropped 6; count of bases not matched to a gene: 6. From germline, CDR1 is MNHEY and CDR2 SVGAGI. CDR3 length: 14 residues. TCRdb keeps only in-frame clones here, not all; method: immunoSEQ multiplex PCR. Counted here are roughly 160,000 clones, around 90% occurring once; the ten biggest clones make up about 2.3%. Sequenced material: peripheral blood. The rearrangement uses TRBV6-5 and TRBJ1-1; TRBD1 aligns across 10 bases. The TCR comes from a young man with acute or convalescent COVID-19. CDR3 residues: CASSPRDRGSEAFF. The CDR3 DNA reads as TGTGCCAGCAGTCCCCGGGACAGGGGCTCTGAAGCTTTCTTT.